This T cell receptor (beta chain) was recovered during a study of cytomegalovirus exposure and HLA in healthy donors. To note about this clone: Its matching antigen is unknown.

General study points: Later analysis showed most CMV-associated TCR beta chains appearing HLA-restricted. The classifier reportedly diagnosed cytomegalovirus status with high specificity and sensitivity.

V lost 8 bases to trimming and J lost 1 base, with 10 bases between them. This CDR3 has 13 residues. The V gene's germline CDR1 is MNHNS and CDR2 SASEGT. This cohort consisted of healthy bone marrow donors. PCR employed 60 Vbeta and 13 Jbeta primers. Produced via immunoSEQ multiplex PCR; TCRdb's table is partial and in-frame only. The sample consists of around 150,000 clones, roughly 77% of them appearing once. Material for sequencing was PBMCs. The genes are TRBV6-1 and TRBJ2-3; D possibly corresponds to TRBD2 (5 bases). This TCR derives from a male donor in good health and CMV-seronegative. The CDR3 DNA is TGTGCCAGCCAGTTCGGGGGCACAGATACGCAGTATTTT. It yields the protein CASQFGGTDTQYF.